The clone carrying this T cell receptor beta chain was seen many times. Its specificity is unknown. Bulk libraries came from a prior protocol with listed TCR primers. TCRdb independently ran MiXCR on the PCR reads; one entry per CDR3 protein. The table shows 400,000 to 600,000 distinct CDR3 sequences, with about 22% occurring only once. The sample is drawn from a study of molecular identifiers for immune sequencing clone quantification. About the study: Replicate RNA from around 20,000 or 100,000 naive CD8 T cells formed five aliquots; four were sequenced. Study conclusions and caveats: Clones that exceeded 20 RNA copies held over 99% of effector molecules, yet under 1% in naive cells.

The CDR3 consists of 17 residues. V was clipped by 0 bases and J by 0 bases, with 12 bases between them. Germline CDR1 reads LGHNA; CDR2 reads YSLEER. The sample comprised naive CD8+ T cells from blood, with Jurkat cell RNA spiked in. The sample's subset: FACS-sorted CD8+CD4-CCR7+CD45RA+ naive T cells. The receptor was isolated from a human donor in good health. Some libraries in this study had Jurkat cell RNA spiked in. The genes are TRBV4-3 and TRBJ1-3, with no clear D. Here the CDR3 reads CASSQDRVSFSGNTIYF. The CDR3 DNA follows: TGCGCCAGCAGCCAAGATAGAGTTTCCTTCTCTGGAAACACCATATATTTT.